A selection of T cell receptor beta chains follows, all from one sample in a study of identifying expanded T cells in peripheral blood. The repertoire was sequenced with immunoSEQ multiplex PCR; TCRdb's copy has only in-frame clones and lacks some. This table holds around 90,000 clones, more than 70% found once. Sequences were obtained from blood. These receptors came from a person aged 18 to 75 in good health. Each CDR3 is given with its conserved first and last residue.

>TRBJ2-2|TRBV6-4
CASRASGSTGELFF
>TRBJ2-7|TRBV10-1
CASGTGLDEQYF
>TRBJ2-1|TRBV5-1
CASSPGQNNEQFF
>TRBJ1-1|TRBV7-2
CASSLKSGGTEAFF
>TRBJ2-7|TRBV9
CASGVTSGANEQYF
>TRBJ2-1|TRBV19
CASRKDADNEQFF
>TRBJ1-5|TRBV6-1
CASSIPSNQPQHF
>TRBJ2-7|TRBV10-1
CASSTWTGGAYEQYF
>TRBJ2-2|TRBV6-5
CASSYGTENTGELFF
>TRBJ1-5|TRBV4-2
CASSQGGSGGQPQHF
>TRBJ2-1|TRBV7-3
CASSFDRRGEQFF